Following are 2 T cell receptor beta chains from one sample sequenced in a study of blood T cell repertoires in COVID-19. The assay was immunoSEQ multiplex PCR, and TCRdb's table has in-frame clones only and misses some. The sample lists more than 250,000 clones, 70% to 90% seen once, with less than 6% in the top ten. What was sequenced was peripheral blood. These TCRs come from a man aged 55-75 years who had recovered from COVID-19.

V usage is TRBV27 and J usage is TRBJ2-7; 14 bases are shared with TRBD2. Trimming removed 4 bases from V and 4 bases from J; junction bases left unmatched: 6. This CDR3 region has 16 residues. CDR1 and CDR2 (germline): MNHEY, SMNVEV (reference sequence). CDR3 sequence (DNA): TGTGCCAGCAGTTCGCGGACTAGCGGGGGGCAGTACGAGCAGTACTTC. As protein: CASSSRTSGGQYEQYF.

This clone was counted a single time. The chain employs TRBV7-8 and TRBJ2-1, with D maybe TRBD1 (5 bases). Germline V gene data show CDR1 as SGHVS and CDR2 as FQNEAQ. This CDR3 is 14 amino acids long. V gave up 5 bases and J gave up 4 bases, with 12 bases separating them. CDR3 residues: CASSSQTEYNEQFF. Here the CDR3 DNA reads TGTGCCAGCAGCAGTCAGACAGAATACAATGAGCAGTTCTTC.